The rows below give T cell receptor beta chains drawn from one sample of a study of T cells after yellow fever vaccination. TCRdb recomputed calls from the 5' RACE reads with MiXCR, one row per CDR3 protein. The table records 300,000 to 450,000 distinct CDR3 sequences, approximately 8% of them present only once. The sequencing here drew on PBMCs, taken more than 40 days after the first yellow fever vaccination. The receptors come from a man younger than 35 who received the YFV17D yellow fever vaccine. The CDR3 runs from the conserved cysteine through the conserved F or W. A D gene is named only where the DNA matches it firmly. Clone size is shown for a subset of rows, as once, few, many or a class of expanded clone.

v_gene,d_gene,abundance,j_gene,CDR3nt,CDR3aa
TRBV4-2,TRBD1,.,TRBJ2-1,TGTGCCAGCAGCCGCCGGACAGGGAGCTCCTACAATGAGCAGTTCTTC,CASSRRTGSSYNEQFF
TRBV6-5,.,many,TRBJ1-1,TGTGCCAGCAGTTACTCTCCTTTGGGGGACACTGAAGCTTTCTTT,CASSYSPLGDTEAFF
TRBV20-1,TRBD1,.,TRBJ1-1,TGCAGTGCTAGGGGGACAGGGTACGACACTGAAGCTTTCTTT,CSARGTGYDTEAFF
TRBV12-3/TRBV12-4,.,.,TRBJ2-3,TGTGCCAGCAGTTTTGGGGGCCCAGCGGATACGCAGTATTTT,CASSFGGPADTQYF
TRBV7-9,TRBD1,.,TRBJ2-7,TGTGCCAGCAGCTTAGGCCGGACAGGCTTGAGGGGGCAGTACTTC,CASSLGRTGLRGQYF
TRBV29-1,.,.,TRBJ2-5,TGCAGCGTTGAACCTAGGACACGGGCTCAAGAGACCCAGTACTTC,CSVEPRTRAQETQYF
TRBV27,.,.,TRBJ1-1,TGTGCCAGCAGTTTATCGAAGACATCTGAAGCTTTCTTT,CASSLSKTSEAFF
TRBV6-4,.,many,TRBJ1-5,TGTGCCAGCAGTGCCGGGAGCAATCAGCCCCAGCATTTT,CASSAGSNQPQHF
TRBV7-2,.,few,TRBJ2-2,TGTGCCAGCAGTCTAGCAGGGCCAGGTCGGGAGCTGTTTTTT,CASSLAGPGRELFF
TRBV5-1,TRBD1,.,TRBJ1-5,TGCGCCAGCAGCTTGTATGCAGGGGGCTCTAGCAATCAGCCCCAGCATTTT,CASSLYAGGSSNQPQHF
TRBV27,TRBD1,.,TRBJ1-2,TGTGCCAGCAGGGTGACAGGGTCGAAAGGCTACACCTTC,CASRVTGSKGYTF
TRBV12-3/TRBV12-4,.,.,TRBJ1-6,TGTGCCAGCAGTTTTAGTATGACAGAATATTCACCCCTCCACTTT,CASSFSMTEYSPLHF
TRBV5-1,TRBD1,few,TRBJ1-1,TGCGCCAGCAGCTTCCCGGGACAGGGGGCCGGTGAAGCTTTCTTT,CASSFPGQGAGEAFF
TRBV5-4,TRBD1,few,TRBJ1-2,TGTGCCAGCACTTACCGGGCGGGACAGGGCGATGGCTACACCTTC,CASTYRAGQGDGYTF
TRBV12-3/TRBV12-4,TRBD1,few,TRBJ2-7,TGTGCCAGCAGCCCGGGACAGAGCAACTACGAGCAGTACTTC,CASSPGQSNYEQYF
TRBV11-2,TRBD1,.,TRBJ1-4,TGTGCCAGCAGCCACAGGGGGCGGGATGAAAAACTGTTTTTT,CASSHRGRDEKLFF
TRBV20-1,.,few,TRBJ1-2,TGCAGTGCTAGAGATTGGGTGGCCCGTAACTATGGCTACACCTTC,CSARDWVARNYGYTF
TRBV12-3/TRBV12-4,TRBD1,few,TRBJ2-5,TGTGCCAGCAGTTTAGGGGGACAGCTAAAGACCCAGTACTTC,CASSLGGQLKTQYF
TRBV12-3/TRBV12-4,.,few,TRBJ2-1,TGTGCCAGCAGGGGACCCATACATGAGCAGTTCTTC,CASRGPIHEQFF
TRBV7-9,.,few,TRBJ2-5,TGTGCCAGCACACGGCCCGGGTGGGAGACCCAGTACTTC,CASTRPGWETQYF
TRBV4-2,TRBD2,.,TRBJ2-7,TGTGCCAGCAGCCAAGATCTAACTAGCGGGTCCTACGAGCAGTACTTC,CASSQDLTSGSYEQYF